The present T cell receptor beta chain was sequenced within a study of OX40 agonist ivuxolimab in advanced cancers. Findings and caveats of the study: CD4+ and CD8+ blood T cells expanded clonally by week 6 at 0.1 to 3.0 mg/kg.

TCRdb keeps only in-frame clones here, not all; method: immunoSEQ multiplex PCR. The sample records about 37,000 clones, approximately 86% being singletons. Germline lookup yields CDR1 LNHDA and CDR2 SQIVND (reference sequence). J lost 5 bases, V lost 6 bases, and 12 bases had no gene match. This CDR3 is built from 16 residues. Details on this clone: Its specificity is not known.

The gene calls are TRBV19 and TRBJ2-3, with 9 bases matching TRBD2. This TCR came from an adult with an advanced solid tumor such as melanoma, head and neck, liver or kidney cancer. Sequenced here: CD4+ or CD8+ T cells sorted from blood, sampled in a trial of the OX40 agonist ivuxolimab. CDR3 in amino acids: CASSGLGTSTRDTQYF. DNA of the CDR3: TGTGCCAGTAGCGGATTGGGGACTAGCACTAGAGATACGCAGTATTTT.